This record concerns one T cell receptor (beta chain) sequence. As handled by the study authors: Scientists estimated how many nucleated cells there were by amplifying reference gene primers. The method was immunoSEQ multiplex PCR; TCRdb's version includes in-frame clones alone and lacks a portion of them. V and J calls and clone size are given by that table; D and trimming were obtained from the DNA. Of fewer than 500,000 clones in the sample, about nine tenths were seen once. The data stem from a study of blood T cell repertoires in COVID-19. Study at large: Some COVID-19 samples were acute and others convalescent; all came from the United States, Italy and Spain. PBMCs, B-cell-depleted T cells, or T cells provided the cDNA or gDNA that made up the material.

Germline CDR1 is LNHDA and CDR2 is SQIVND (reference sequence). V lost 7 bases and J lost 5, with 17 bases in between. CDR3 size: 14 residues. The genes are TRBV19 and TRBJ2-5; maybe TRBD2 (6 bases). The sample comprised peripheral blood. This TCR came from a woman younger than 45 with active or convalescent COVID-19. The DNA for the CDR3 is TGTGCCAGTACCCCCGGGGGTCTGGGGGAGACCCAGTACTTC. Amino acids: CASTPGGLGETQYF.